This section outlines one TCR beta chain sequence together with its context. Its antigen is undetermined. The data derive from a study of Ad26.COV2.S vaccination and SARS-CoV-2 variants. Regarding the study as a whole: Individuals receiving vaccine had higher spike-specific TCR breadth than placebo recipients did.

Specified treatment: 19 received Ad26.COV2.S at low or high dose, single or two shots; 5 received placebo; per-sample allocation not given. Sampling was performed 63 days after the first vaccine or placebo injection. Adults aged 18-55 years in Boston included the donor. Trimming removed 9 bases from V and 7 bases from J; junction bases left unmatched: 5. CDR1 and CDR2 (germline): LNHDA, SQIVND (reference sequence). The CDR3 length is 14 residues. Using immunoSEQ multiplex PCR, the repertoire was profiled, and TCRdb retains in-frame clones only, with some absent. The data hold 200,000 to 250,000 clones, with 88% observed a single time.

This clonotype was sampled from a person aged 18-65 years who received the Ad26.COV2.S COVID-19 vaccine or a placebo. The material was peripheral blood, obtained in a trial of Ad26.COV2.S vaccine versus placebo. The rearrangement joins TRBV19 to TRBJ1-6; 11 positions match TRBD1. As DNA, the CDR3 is TGTGCCAGCTCAGGGACAGGGGGAAATTCACCCCTCCACTTT. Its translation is CASSGTGGNSPLHF.